Presented here are 19 T cell receptor beta chains from one specimen sequenced in a study of OX40 agonist ivuxolimab in advanced cancers. Produced via immunoSEQ multiplex PCR; TCRdb's table is partial and in-frame only. This table has around 84,000 clones, less than 85% appearing once. The sequencing used CD4+ or CD8+ T cells sorted from blood, collected in a trial of the OX40 agonist ivuxolimab. These receptors were collected from an adult with an advanced solid tumor such as melanoma, head and neck, liver or kidney cancer.

In this sample, this clone turned up a few times. This rearrangement joins TRBV7-9 to TRBJ1-1; D is undetermined. The V end lost 0 bases, the J end lost 5 bases, and 4 bases lay between the germline ends. Germline V lookup: CDR1 SEHNR, CDR2 FQNEAQ (reference sequence). This CDR3 comprises 12 residues. In DNA form, the CDR3 reads TGTGCCAGCAGCTTAGCCGGGACTGAAGCTTTCTTT. This translates into CASSLAGTEAFF.

As concerns this clone: Other DNA sequences in this sample translate to the same CDR3. V usage is TRBV29-1 and J usage is TRBJ2-7; 8 nucleotides match TRBD1. The CDR3 extends over 14 amino acids. J lost 2 bases, V lost 4 bases, and 7 bases had no gene match. CDR1 SQVTM and CDR2 ANQGSEA come from the germline V gene. CDR3 DNA sequence: TGCAGCGTTGCGAGAGACAGGGGACCCTACGAGCAGTACTTC. This codes for CSVARDRGPYEQYF.

V and J are TRBV19 and TRBJ2-3, with D possibly being TRBD1 (6 bases). The V gene's germline CDR1 is LNHDA and CDR2 SQIVND (reference sequence). Trimming pared 0 bases from V and 2 bases from J, leaving 9 bases between. The CDR3 totals 15 residues. The CDR3 DNA follows: TGTGCCAGTAGTATAGACAGGACAGCCACAGATACGCAGTATTTT. Amino acids: CASSIDRTATDTQYF.

V and J are TRBV7-6 and TRBJ2-7; D is undetermined. Trimming removed 2 bases from V and 6 bases from J, with 14 bases in between. CDR1 is SGHVS and CDR2 is FNYEAQ in the germline V gene. This CDR3 contains 14 residues. The CDR3 loop is CASSLSGSPVEQYF. The DNA for the CDR3 is TGTGCCAGCAGCTTAAGTGGCTCCCCTGTCGAGCAGTACTTC. Combining the CDR3 with reference TRBV7-6 and TRBJ2-7 gives the whole variable domain GAGVSQSPRYKVTKRGQDVALRCDPISGHVSLYWYRQALGQGPEFLTYFNYEAQQDKSGLPNDRFSAERPEGSISTLTIQRTEQRDSAMYRCASSLSGSPVEQYFGPGTRLTVT.

The J gene is TRBJ1-5, the V gene TRBV2, with D unresolved. The germline V and J ends were trimmed by 7 bases and 0 bases, with 13 bases remaining between them. This CDR3 spans 15 amino acids. Germline CDR1 SNHLY, CDR2 FYNNEI. Written as DNA, the CDR3 is TGTGCCAGCAACCCCGTTCGGACTAGCAATCAGCCCCAGCATTTT. As protein: CASNPVRTSNQPQHF. Together with reference TRBV2 and TRBJ1-5, the CDR3 gives the full variable domain: EPEVTQTPSHQVTQMGQEVILRCVPISNHLYFYWYRQILGQKVEFLVSFYNNEISEKSEIFDDQFSVERPDGSNFTLKIRSTKLEDSAMYFCASNPVRTSNQPQHFGDGTRLSIL.

This rearrangement joins TRBV6-5 to TRBJ1-1; D is ambiguous. Trimming stripped 2 bases from V and 4 bases from J, with 17 bases between. Looked up from germline, CDR1 is MNHEY and CDR2 is SVGAGI. The CDR3 runs 16 residues. The CDR3 DNA follows: TGTGCCAGCAGTTACCACCCGCGAGGGATCGGCACTGAAGCTTTCTTT. As protein: CASSYHPRGIGTEAFF.

The V and J genes are TRBV18 and TRBJ1-6; weak D call: TRBD1 (5 bases). V lost 2 bases, J lost 7 bases, and 9 bases lay in between. The CDR3 has 14 amino acids. CDR1 and CDR2 from the germline V gene are KGHSH and LQKENI. The CDR3 loop reads CASSPDGGNSPLHF. The CDR3 bases are TGTGCCAGCTCACCAGATGGGGGGAATTCACCCCTCCACTTT.

The chain couples TRBV4-1 to TRBJ1-1; perhaps TRBD1 as D (5 bases). The CDR3 spans 14 residues. The V end was cut by 1 base, the J end by 3 bases, with 9 bases between. Germline CDR1 MGHRA, CDR2 YSYEKL. The CDR3 protein is CASSQAGTYTEAFF. DNA of the CDR3: TGCGCCAGCAGCCAAGCAGGGACCTACACTGAAGCTTTCTTT.

The V and J genes are TRBV7-2 and TRBJ2-1; D possibly corresponds to TRBD2 (6 bases). The CDR3 runs to 13 residues. The V and J ends lost 5 bases and 9 bases respectively, with 14 bases between them. The V gene's germline CDR1 is SGHTA and CDR2 FQGNSA. In DNA, the CDR3 is TGTGCCAGCAGCAACCGGCGGGGCGGTGAGCAGTTCTTC. Translation gives CASSNRRGGEQFF.

The rearrangement uses TRBV18 and TRBJ2-5; TRBD2 agrees at 10 bases. The CDR3 is 15 residues long. Trimming cost V 2 bases and J 2 bases; bases outside gene matches: 2. Germline V gene sequence: CDR1 KGHSH, CDR2 LQKENI. The DNA for the CDR3 is TGTGCCAGCTCACCAATAGCGGGGGGACAAGAGACCCAGTACTTC. It translates to CASSPIAGGQETQYF.

This clone occurred once. The chain employs TRBV2 and TRBJ1-1, with a tentative D call TRBD1 (6 bases). Germline V gene sequence: CDR1 SNHLY, CDR2 FYNNEI. Trimming pared 10 bases from V and 1 base from J, leaving 10 bases between. The CDR3 sequence is 12 residues long. CDR3 DNA sequence: TGTGCCACTCAAGGGGGGAACACTGAAGCTTTCTTT. This gives the protein CATQGGNTEAFF.

The CDR3 is CASSPHRGGTQMVEQYF. The CDR3 nucleotides read TGTGCCAGCAGCCCCCACCGGGGGGGCACTCAAATGGTCGAGCAGTACTTC. The J gene is TRBJ2-7, the V gene TRBV7-9; 8 positions match TRBD2. Germline V gives CDR1 SEHNR, CDR2 FQNEAQ (reference sequence). The CDR3 loop spans 17 amino acids. The V and J ends lost 5 bases and 6 bases, in that order; junction bases with no gene match: 18.

This clone was found once. The chain recombines TRBV5-1 with TRBJ1-2; D ambiguous. With 5 bases removed from V and 6 bases from J, the gap between germline ends came to 17 bases. Germline values: CDR1 SGHRS, CDR2 YFSETQ. This CDR3 is built from 14 residues. CDR3 protein: CASRSRTGEDGYTF. DNA of the CDR3: TGCGCCAGCAGATCTCGGACGGGAGAAGATGGCTACACCTTC.

CDR3 protein: CASSQQSGGEAFF. The CDR3 bases are TGTGCCAGCAGCCAGCAATCGGGGGGTGAGGCTTTCTTT. The chain is built from TRBV7-3 and TRBJ1-1; D possibly corresponds to TRBD1 (5 bases). The CDR3 is 13 amino acids. Per germline, CDR1 SGHTA and CDR2 FQGTGA. With 5 bases removed from V and 11 bases from J, the gap between germline ends came to 18 bases.

The J gene is TRBJ2-7, the V gene TRBV27; D might be TRBD1 (6 bases). Per the germline V gene, CDR1 is MNHEY and CDR2 is SMNVEV (reference sequence). CDR3 length: 14 residues. V gave up 3 bases and J gave up 2 bases, with 11 bases separating them. The CDR3 is CASSLGASPYEQYF. In nucleotides, the CDR3 is TGTGCCAGCAGTTTGGGGGCGAGTCCCTACGAGCAGTACTTC.

This clone was observed a handful of times. This rearrangement joins TRBV4-1 to TRBJ1-1; D gene ambiguous. Trimming removed 0 bases at V and 5 bases at J, with 7 bases between. Germline loops: CDR1 MGHRA, CDR2 YSYEKL. This CDR3 spans 13 amino acids. Here the CDR3 DNA reads TGCGCCAGCAGCCAAGAACGAAGGACTGAAGCTTTCTTT. Its protein product is CASSQERRTEAFF.

The chain links TRBV4-2 to TRBJ1-1, with TRBD1 matching 7 bases. In germline, CDR1 is LGHNA, CDR2 YNFKEQ. With 1 base clipped from V and 1 base from J, the junction kept 3 bases outside the gene matches. The CDR3 totals 15 residues. CDR3 residues: CASSQAGGGNTEAFF. The CDR3 DNA reads as TGTGCCAGCAGCCAAGCAGGGGGAGGGAACACTGAAGCTTTCTTT.

The CDR3 is CASSLGQRGTQYF. CDR3 bases: TGTGCCAGCAGCTTGGGGCAGAGGGGGACCCAGTACTTC. This chain joins TRBV5-6 and TRBJ2-5; D is possibly TRBD1 or TRBD2 (5 bases each). Trimming shortened V by 0 bases and J by 7 bases, and 10 bases separated the two germline ends. CDR1 and CDR2 (germline): SGHDT, YYEEEE. This CDR3 region has 13 residues.

The chain has TRBV29-1 and TRBJ1-2; no firm D call. The CDR3 extends over 12 amino acids. Germline-derived CDR1 and CDR2 are SQVTM and ANQGSEA. Between the trimmed V and J ends, which lost 2 bases and 3 bases, there was a span of 7 bases. This CDR3 is CSVERVDYGYTF. The CDR3 nucleotides read TGCAGCGTTGAAAGGGTCGACTATGGCTACACCTTC.